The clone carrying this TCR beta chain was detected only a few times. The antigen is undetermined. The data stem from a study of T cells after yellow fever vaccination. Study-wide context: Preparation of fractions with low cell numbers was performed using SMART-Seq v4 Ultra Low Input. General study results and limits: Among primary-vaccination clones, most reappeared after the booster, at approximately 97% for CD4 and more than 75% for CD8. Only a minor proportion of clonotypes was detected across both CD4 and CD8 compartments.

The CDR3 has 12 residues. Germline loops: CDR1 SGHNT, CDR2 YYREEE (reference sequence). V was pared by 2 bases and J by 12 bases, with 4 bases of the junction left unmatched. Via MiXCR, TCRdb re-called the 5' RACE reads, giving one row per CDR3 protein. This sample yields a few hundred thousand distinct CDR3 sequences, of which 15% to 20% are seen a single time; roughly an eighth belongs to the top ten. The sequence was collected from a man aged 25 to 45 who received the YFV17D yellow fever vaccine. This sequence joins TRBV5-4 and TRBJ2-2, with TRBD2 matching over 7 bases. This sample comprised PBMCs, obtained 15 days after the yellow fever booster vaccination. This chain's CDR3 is CASSFSGAQLFF. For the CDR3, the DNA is TGTGCCAGCAGCTTCAGCGGGGCCCAGCTGTTTTTT.